One sample yielded the 29 T cell receptor beta chains listed below, sequenced in a study of CD8 T cells in Susac syndrome. RNA amounts of roughly 0.5 to 1 ug underwent reverse transcription with random hexamers. In TCRdb, the immunoSEQ multiplex PCR reads were re-called with MiXCR into one record per CDR3 protein. The sample has 150,000 to 160,000 distinct CDR3 sequences; 90% to 95% are singletons. Source material: CD8+ T cells from PBMCs. The receptors here all came from a human donor with multiple sclerosis.

The gene calls are TRBV7-9 and TRBJ1-6, with 9 bases identical to TRBD1. The CDR3 consists of 16 residues. Germline-derived CDR1 and CDR2 are SEHNR and FQNEAQ (reference sequence). V was clipped by 10 bases and J by 8 bases; unmatched bases: 15. The CDR3 loop reads CATKVTGGHGDSPLHF. In DNA, the CDR3 is TGTGCCACCAAAGTCACAGGGGGCCACGGGGATTCACCCCTCCACTTT. The full variable domain, in which reference TRBV7-9 and TRBJ1-6 provide the parts outside the CDR3, is DTGVSQNPRHKITKRGQNVTFRCDPISEHNRLYWYRQTLGQGPEFLTYFQNEAQLEKSRLLSDRFSAERPKGSFSTLEIQRTEQGDSAMYLCATKVTGGHGDSPLHFGNGTRLTVT.

The gene calls are TRBV9 and TRBJ2-3; 10 positions agree with TRBD2. Unmatched junction bases numbered 4, after V lost 4 bases and J lost 2 bases. Germline lookup yields CDR1 SGDLS and CDR2 YYNGEE. The CDR3 extends over 15 amino acids. CDR3: CASSPSGGNTDTQYF. CDR3 bases: TGTGCCAGCAGCCCTAGCGGGGGAAACACAGATACGCAGTATTTT.

V gene TRBV6-6 combines with J gene TRBJ2-4; D is unresolved. The V gene lost 6 bases and the J gene lost 8 bases, with 17 bases spanning the gap. CDR3 length equals 14 residues. The germline V gene has CDR1 MNHNY and CDR2 SVGAGI (reference sequence). As DNA, the CDR3 is TGTGCCAGCAGCCCGTTGGTGATTACCGACATTCAGTACTTC. Translating gives CASSPLVITDIQYF.

The CDR3 reads CSATRRGNSYEQYF. The CDR3 nucleotides read TGCAGTGCTACCCGGCGGGGGAATTCCTACGAGCAGTACTTC. The chain carries TRBV20-1 and TRBJ2-7; 7 nucleotides align to TRBD2. The CDR3 contains 14 residues. Germline loops: CDR1 DFQATT, CDR2 SNEGSKA (reference sequence). Trimming took 4 bases from V and 1 from J; bases not matched to a gene: 7.

The gene calls are TRBV25-1 and TRBJ2-7; TRBD1 matches at 11 bases. Losses at the gene ends were 3 bases for V and 6 bases for J; bases not matched to a gene: 7. This CDR3 comprises 15 residues. The germline gives CDR1 MGHDK, CDR2 SYGVNS. DNA for the CDR3: TGTGCCAGCAGTGATGAGTGGGACAGGGGGACCGAGCAGTACTTC. The encoded protein is CASSDEWDRGTEQYF.

J is TRBJ1-2 and V is TRBV3-1; 11 bases map to TRBD1. The CDR3 contains 16 residues. Germline loops: CDR1 LGHDT, CDR2 YNNKEL (reference sequence). Trimming took 4 bases from V and 7 from J; bases not matched to a gene: 11. The CDR3 DNA sequence: TGTGCCAGCAGCCCGCAGAGAGGACAGGGGGCGTTTGGCTACACCTTC. Translated, it gives CASSPQRGQGAFGYTF.

This chain connects TRBV9 to TRBJ2-3; D may correspond to TRBD1 or TRBD2 (5 bases each). The CDR3 length is 16 residues. V was shortened by 0 bases and J by 4 bases, with 15 bases between the two germline ends. CDR1 is SGDLS, CDR2 YYNGEE, per germline. The CDR3 spells CASSVDEGLVPDTQYF. In DNA, the CDR3 is TGTGCCAGCAGCGTAGATGAGGGGCTCGTCCCAGATACGCAGTATTTT.

The V call is TRBV20-1, the J call TRBJ1-2; TRBD1 might be the D (5 bases). This CDR3 has 14 residues. Germline values: CDR1 DFQATT, CDR2 SNEGSKA (reference sequence). V was pared by 6 bases and J by 4 bases, with 18 bases between. Here the CDR3 DNA reads TGCAGTGCCTTAAGGGGAGGGTGGGGCTATGGCTACACCTTC. Its translation is CSALRGGWGYGYTF.

This clonotype was seen a few times. V is TRBV13 and J is TRBJ1-2; 9 positions match TRBD1. The CDR3 is made up of 15 amino acids. CDR1 and CDR2 from the germline V gene are PRHDT and FYEKMQ (reference sequence). Trimming cost V 4 bases and J 8 bases; bases outside gene matches: 11. The CDR3 DNA sequence: TGTGCCAGCAGCTACGGACAGGGGAATCGGGGAGGCTACACCTTC. Translation gives CASSYGQGNRGGYTF.

The V call is TRBV14, the J call TRBJ2-7; the match to TRBD1 covers 7 bases. Looked up from germline, CDR1 is SGHDN and CDR2 is FVKESK. The CDR3 runs 15 residues. The ends lost 2 bases at V and 2 bases at J; junction bases unmatched: 6. The CDR3 DNA reads as TGTGCCAGCAGCCAACGAAGGCAGGGGGCCTACGAGCAGTACTTC. Protein sequence: CASSQRRQGAYEQYF.

The chain joins TRBV29-1 to TRBJ1-1; D remains ambiguous. Germline V gene lookup returns CDR1 SQVTM and CDR2 ANQGSEA. The CDR3 totals 12 residues. The V gene lost 4 bases and the J gene lost 5 bases, with 11 bases spanning the gap. CDR3 residues: CSVGGRSTEAFF. CDR3 DNA sequence: TGCAGCGTTGGCGGACGGTCAACTGAAGCTTTCTTT.

This clonotype was seen only once. The chain recombines TRBV4-3 with TRBJ2-3, with 7 bases fitting TRBD1. The CDR3 runs 15 residues. The trim removed 0 bases at V and 3 bases at J, leaving 3 bases unmatched. CDR1 is LGHNA, CDR2 YSLEER, per germline. The DNA for the CDR3 is TGCGCCAGCAGCCAAGAAAGGGGGCGGACAGATACGCAGTATTTT. This sequence encodes CASSQERGRTDTQYF.

The chain has TRBV6-1 and TRBJ1-2, with 9 bases lining up with TRBD1. With V trimmed by 4 bases and J by 5 bases, 5 bases remained unmatched. This CDR3 comprises 14 residues. Per the germline V gene, CDR1 is MNHNS and CDR2 is SASEGT. CDR3: CASSAIDRGYGYTF. The CDR3 nucleotides are TGTGCCAGCAGTGCAATTGACAGGGGGTATGGCTACACCTTC.

The rearrangement joins TRBV30 to TRBJ1-1; D is perhaps TRBD1 (5 bases). Trimming cost V 4 bases and J 7 bases, with 16 bases left between them. Germline CDR1 reads GTSNPN; CDR2 reads SVGIG (reference sequence). The CDR3 has 13 amino acids. CDR3 nucleotides: TGTGCCTGGAACGAGGGGCGGGAGGTTGAAGCTTTCTTT. Its protein is CAWNEGREVEAFF.

This clonotype came up a few times. The V gene is TRBV11-2, the J gene TRBJ2-3; the match to TRBD1 covers 7 bases. Germline values: CDR1 SGHAT, CDR2 FQNNGV. After removal of 2 bases from V and 0 bases from J, the junction contained 5 bases not matched to a gene. CDR3 length: 16 residues. CDR3 bases: TGTGCCAGCAGCTTACGAAGGGACAGAAGCACAGATACGCAGTATTTT. The encoded protein is CASSLRRDRSTDTQYF.

This clonotype was observed a single time. The chain uses TRBV3-1 and TRBJ1-5; D is ambiguous. V was cut by 1 base and J by 6 bases, with 13 bases left in between. CDR3 length equals 15 residues. CDR1 is LGHDT and CDR2 is YNNKEL in the germline V gene (reference sequence). CDR3 DNA: TGTGCCAGCAGCCAAGCCCGGGAGGATGGTCAGCCCCAGCATTTT. Translation gives CASSQAREDGQPQHF. Using reference TRBV3-1 and TRBJ1-5 for the parts outside the CDR3, the full variable domain is DTAVSQTPKYLVTQMGNDKSIKCEQNLGHDTMYWYKQDSKKFLKIMFSYNNKELIINETVPNRFSPKSPDKAHLNLHINSLELGDSAVYFCASSQAREDGQPQHFGDGTRLSIL.

This clonotype was seen once. V gene TRBV7-9 combines with J gene TRBJ2-1; a possible D gene is TRBD2 (6 bases). Trimming took 4 bases from V and 4 from J, leaving 17 bases between them. Germline CDR1 is SEHNR and CDR2 is FQNEAQ (reference sequence). The CDR3 totals 16 residues. Written as DNA, the CDR3 is TGTGCCAGCAGCTCCCTGTCGCGGGGAGATTACAATGAGCAGTTCTTC. This sequence encodes CASSSLSRGDYNEQFF.

The CDR3: CASSVPGTGGETQYF. The CDR3 DNA reads TGTGCCAGCAGCGTGCCCGGGACAGGGGGCGAGACCCAGTACTTC. The V and J genes are TRBV7-9 and TRBJ2-5; 12 nucleotides align to TRBD1. This CDR3 comprises 15 residues. Trimming took 5 bases from V and 5 from J; bases not matched to a gene: 6. Germline CDR1 SEHNR, CDR2 FQNEAQ (reference sequence).

The chain is built from TRBV5-1 and TRBJ2-1, with D unclear. Germline CDR1 SGHRS, CDR2 YFSETQ. Trimming removed 4 bases at V and 7 bases at J, with 9 bases between. The CDR3 sequence is 12 residues long. The DNA of the CDR3 is TGCGCCAGCAGCGTGGACCTTAATGAGCAGTTCTTC. Encoded protein: CASSVDLNEQFF.

The chain joins TRBV15 to TRBJ2-2, with D uncertain. Germline-derived CDR1 and CDR2 are LNHNV and YYDKDF (reference sequence). The CDR3 extends over 12 amino acids. Trimming left V 7 bases short and J 5 bases short, with 8 bases between. CDR3 protein: CATNHGTGELFF. In DNA, the CDR3 is TGTGCCACCAACCACGGGACCGGGGAGCTGTTTTTT.

The V call is TRBV20-1, the J call TRBJ1-1, with 8 bases aligning to TRBD1. The length of the CDR3 is 15 residues. Trimming cost V 6 bases and J 0 bases; bases outside gene matches: 9. CDR1 is DFQATT, CDR2 SNEGSKA, per germline (reference sequence). In DNA form, the CDR3 reads TGCAGTGCCGACGACAGGGGCGACGTGAACACTGAAGCTTTCTTT. Translation gives CSADDRGDVNTEAFF.

This rearrangement joins TRBV27 to TRBJ1-6; D is undetermined. Trimming cost V 7 bases and J 8 bases, with 21 bases left between them. The length of the CDR3 is 16 residues. Germline CDR1 reads MNHEY; CDR2 reads SMNVEV (reference sequence). The chain's CDR3 is CASTPSSGPSYSPLHF. CDR3 DNA: TGTGCCAGCACTCCCTCGTCCGGACCGTCCTATTCACCCCTCCACTTT.

The rearrangement joins TRBV6-4 to TRBJ2-1, with a tentative D call TRBD2 (6 bases). The CDR3 is 14 amino acids. V was cut by 6 bases and J by 6 bases, with 15 bases left in between. Germline V CDR1 and CDR2: MRHNA, SNTAGT. Here the CDR3 DNA reads TGTGCCAGCAGGCAACTCGGGGGTTTCAATGAGCAGTTCTTC. Translating gives CASRQLGGFNEQFF.

This chain connects TRBV4-2 to TRBJ2-1; 10 nucleotides agree with TRBD2. From germline, CDR1 is LGHNA and CDR2 YNFKEQ. This CDR3 region has 18 residues. V was pared by 0 bases and J by 3 bases, with 8 bases of the junction left unmatched. The CDR3 DNA follows: TGTGCCAGCAGCCAAGAGGCAGCTAGCGGGGGCCTCTACAATGAGCAGTTCTTC. Its translation is CASSQEAASGGLYNEQFF.

The chain uses TRBV7-8 and TRBJ2-1; 8 bases fit TRBD1. CDR1 is SGHVS and CDR2 is FQNEAQ in the germline V gene. V lost 5 bases and J lost 9; bases outside the gene matches: 12. The CDR3 runs 15 residues. The CDR3 loop is CASSATGGIGGEQFF. The CDR3 DNA follows: TGTGCCAGCAGCGCCACAGGGGGAATCGGGGGTGAGCAGTTCTTC.

The chain links TRBV23-1 to TRBJ2-1, with no clear D. TRBV23-1 is marked as an open reading frame, function uncertain. The V and J ends lost 3 bases and 7 bases respectively, with 16 bases between them. The CDR3 totals 15 residues. This CDR3 is CASSQAISGQNEQFF. CDR3 bases: TGCGCCAGCAGTCAGGCCATTTCAGGTCAAAATGAGCAGTTCTTC.

The gene calls are TRBV30 and TRBJ1-1; TRBD1 might be the D (5 bases). Germline-derived CDR1 and CDR2 are GTSNPN and SVGIG (reference sequence). The CDR3 covers 11 residues. CDR3: CGGASSTEAFF. CDR3 nucleotides: TGTGGCGGGGCCTCGAGCACTGAAGCTTTCTTT. Based on the CDR3 plus reference TRBV30 and TRBJ1-1, the full variable domain is SQTIHQWPATLVQPVGSPLSLECTVEGTSNPNLYWYRQAAGRGLQLLFYSVGIGQISSEVPQNLSASRPQDRQFILSSKKLLLSDSGFYLCGGASSTEAFFGQGTRLTVV.

This clonotype came up once. CDR3 sequence reads: CASSQKPGQGGDEKLFF. In DNA form, the CDR3 reads TGTGCCAGTAGTCAGAAGCCGGGACAGGGAGGGGATGAAAAACTGTTTTTT. The V and J genes are TRBV19 and TRBJ1-4; 9 bases align to TRBD1. The CDR3 sequence is 17 residues long. Trimming removed 5 bases from V and 6 bases from J; junction bases left unmatched: 13. Germline V gene lookup returns CDR1 LNHDA and CDR2 SQIVND (reference sequence).

The V call is TRBV9, the J call TRBJ2-7, with a weak D call TRBD1 (6 bases). The CDR3 totals 14 residues. V lost 3 bases, J lost 3 bases, and 13 bases lay in between. In germline, CDR1 is SGDLS, CDR2 YYNGEE. CDR3 sequence (DNA): TGTGCCAGCAGCGGCCGGGACAACCTCTACGAGCAGTACTTC. It codes for CASSGRDNLYEQYF.